This T cell receptor beta chain was observed in a study of T cells after somatic rescue of genetic block. Sequenced by immunoSEQ multiplex PCR; TCRdb stores in-frame clones only, minus some. The sample has roughly 13,000 clones; under 85% are singletons. This CDR3 has 13 residues. V gave up 3 bases and J gave up 15 bases, with 18 bases separating them. Germline lookup yields CDR1 MDHEN and CDR2 SYDVKM. The sequence came from a boy between 10 and 17 years old. Sequencing was carried out using peripheral blood mononuclear cells (PBMCs). The chain uses TRBV28 and TRBJ2-1, with TRBD1 as a possible D gene (6 bases). DNA of the CDR3: TGTGCCAGCAGTTTGACAGGTGTAGGAATACGGTTCTTC. This gives the protein CASSLTGVGIRFF.